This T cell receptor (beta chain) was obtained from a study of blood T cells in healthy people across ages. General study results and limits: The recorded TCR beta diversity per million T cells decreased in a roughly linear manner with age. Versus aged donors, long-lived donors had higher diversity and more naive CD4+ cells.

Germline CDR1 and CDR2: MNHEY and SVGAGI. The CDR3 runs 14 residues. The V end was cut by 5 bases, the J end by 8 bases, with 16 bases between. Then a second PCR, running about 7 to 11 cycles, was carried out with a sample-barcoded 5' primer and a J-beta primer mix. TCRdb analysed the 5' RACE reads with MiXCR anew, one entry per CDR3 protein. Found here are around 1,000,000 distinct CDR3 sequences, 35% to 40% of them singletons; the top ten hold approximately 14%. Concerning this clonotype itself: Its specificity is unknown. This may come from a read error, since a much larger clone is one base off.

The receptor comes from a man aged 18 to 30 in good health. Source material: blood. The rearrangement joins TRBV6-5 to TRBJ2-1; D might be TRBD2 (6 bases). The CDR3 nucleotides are TGTGCCAGCAGTGACGAGGAGGGTTACGATGAGCAGTTCTTC. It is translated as CASSDEEGYDEQFF.